The clone carrying this T cell receptor (beta chain) was found once. Its matching antigen is unknown. These data are taken from a study of shared clonotypes between healthy human individuals. General study points: Since donors were few, the genetic and exposure-history diversity represented was limited.

From germline, CDR1 is GTSNPN and CDR2 SVGIG (reference sequence). V lost 3 bases and J 2 bases, leaving 13 bases between the germline ends. This CDR3 has 14 residues. Generated by immunoSEQ multiplex PCR, the TCRdb table keeps only in-frame clones and is missing some. The sample records around 940,000 clones, more than 75% being singletons. Every donor was a Caucasian adult from Nashville, Tennessee. The receptor comes from a man younger than 35 in good health. The V call is TRBV30, the J call TRBJ1-2; tentative D call: TRBD1 (5 bases). Material: memory CD4+ T cells sorted from blood. Subset noted: CD45RA-negative fraction. The CDR3 bases are TGTGCCTGGAGGGTCCCTGGGGGGAACTATGGCTACACCTTC. Translation: CAWRVPGGNYGYTF.